This record concerns one TCR beta chain sequence. Its binding antigen is unknown. There are no base qualities to consult, and no much larger clone falls within one base. CDR1 and CDR2 are read off the germline V gene as SGHTA and FQGNSA. V gives up 6 bases and J gives up 2 bases, and the segment between their germline ends measures 17 bases. CDR3 length: 16 amino acids, cysteine to phenylalanine. The sequence is cut down to CDR3 DNA, 48 bases in frame from base 1. TCR beta CDR3 regions were sequenced from DNA using the immunoSEQ Assay. The authors' analysis ran thus. T cell density was computed as TCR beta template counts normalized to usable DNA estimated by amplifying housekeeping genes. Richness was estimated with the preseqR package, extrapolating to 400,000 templates for PBMC samples and 120,000 templates for tissue samples. Clonality was defined by subtracting Pielou's evenness from one. To identify tissue-enriched TCRs, differential abundance testing was run on productive amino-acid clonotypes with a minimum total count of 5 and an alpha of 0.1. Repertoire overlap between compartments was quantified with the Jaccard Index and Morisita Overlap Index. GLIPH grouped TCR beta CDR3s together with public tetramer-defined viral CDR3s, and a viral motif had to include at least three viral sequences and show V-gene enrichment. This is the immuneACCESS table as TCRdb keeps it, with only in-frame sequences that have V and J called. A part of the clones is gone; compared with another copy, unresolved V genes explain less than half, and the rest is unexplained. V, J and clone size are taken as reported in that table, and D and trimming were inferred from the DNA itself. Counted in this sample were some 21,000 clones; approximately 89% of them appeared once. The ten largest clones add up to 8.4% of the sample.

This sample is part of a study of T cells in localized non-small cell lung cancer (dated by TCRdb to between 2020 and 2021). Describing the broader study: Comparing tumors with uninvolved tumor-adjacent lungs, the study looked at the T cell repertoires of 236 patients with early-stage NSCLC. All 230 or so NSCLC patients in the cohort were treatment-naive and had localized lung tumors that were resected. Of the NSCLC patients, over 120 were male and approximately 110 were female, and the mean age was about 69 years. Broader findings and caveats from the paper: Because the study design was exploratory, TCR variables were selected using unadjusted p-values without false-discovery rate correction. Uninvolved tumor-adjacent lung showed the highest T cell clonality, higher than tumor, which suggests more focused antigenic responses in the uninvolved tumor-adjacent lung. Of the top 100 tumor clones, a median of roughly 56 were detected in paired uninvolved adjacent lung; 28 were also among that lung's top 100. Higher blood T cell density associated with longer overall survival, while higher adjacent-lung clonality associated with shorter survival. Multi-region tumor sequencing was not performed, so intratumor heterogeneity could not be excluded.

At diagnosis, tumor, uninvolved tumor-adjacent lung and peripheral blood were collected and then preserved as a mix of FFPE and fresh-frozen material. For TCR repertoire profiling, blood samples were analyzed in the form of peripheral blood mononuclear cells. The rearrangement combines TRBV7-2 with TRBJ2-1; a tentative D match to TRBD2 spans 6 bases. This clonotype was sampled from a man between 40 and 75 years old with stage I lung adenocarcinoma. Sample: peripheral blood, taken before any cancer treatment. The CDR3 protein is CASRTITGVPYNEQFF. The DNA sequence follows: TGTGCCAGCAGAACTATTACGGGGGTACCCTACAATGAGCAGTTCTTC.